The clone carrying this TCR beta chain was detected many times. The antigen is not known. MiXCR, applied by TCRdb to the 5' RACE reads, yields one record per CDR3 protein. Of a few hundred thousand distinct CDR3 sequences in the sample, roughly 4.3% were seen once. CDR1 SGHRS and CDR2 YFSETQ come from the germline V gene. The CDR3 is made up of 15 amino acids. Trimming stripped 0 bases from V and 9 bases from J, with 13 bases between. The entry originates in a study of T cells after yellow fever vaccination. Study-wide findings and caveats: From the bulk population, abundant clonotypes could contaminate and appear within FACS-sorted repertoires. Re-detected after boosting: most primary clones, around 97% of CD4 and about 85% of CD8. Of the clonotypes, a small share occurred in both CD4 and CD8 compartments.

The clonotype comes from a man aged 18 to 35 who received the YFV17D yellow fever vaccine. This chain connects TRBV5-1 to TRBJ1-6, with D perhaps TRBD1 (6 bases). The sequences come from PBMCs, collected 5 days after the yellow fever booster vaccination. CDR3 DNA sequence: TGCGCCAGCAGCTTGGCCGTGAACAGGGCTTCACCCCTCCACTTT. It encodes CASSLAVNRASPLHF.